This T cell receptor beta chain was documented in a study of T cell changes during pregnancy in multiple sclerosis. Trimming stripped 0 bases from V and 4 bases from J, with 11 bases between. There are 15 residues in the CDR3. The germline V gene encodes CDR1 SGDLS and CDR2 YYNGEE. TCRdb's table, derived via immunoSEQ multiplex PCR, lists solely in-frame clones and lacks some. The table lists 40,000 to 45,000 clones, roughly nine tenths of them singletons. This chain joins TRBV9 and TRBJ2-1; the D gene is possibly TRBD2 (6 bases). The TCR originated in a female donor with multiple sclerosis, enrolled in a pregnancy study. Sequences were derived from CD4+ T cells from peripheral blood mononuclear cells, sampled in the first trimester of pregnancy. DNA of the CDR3: TGTGCCAGCAGCGTAGCGGGGGTGGGGTACAATGAGCAGTTCTTC. This gives the protein CASSVAGVGYNEQFF.